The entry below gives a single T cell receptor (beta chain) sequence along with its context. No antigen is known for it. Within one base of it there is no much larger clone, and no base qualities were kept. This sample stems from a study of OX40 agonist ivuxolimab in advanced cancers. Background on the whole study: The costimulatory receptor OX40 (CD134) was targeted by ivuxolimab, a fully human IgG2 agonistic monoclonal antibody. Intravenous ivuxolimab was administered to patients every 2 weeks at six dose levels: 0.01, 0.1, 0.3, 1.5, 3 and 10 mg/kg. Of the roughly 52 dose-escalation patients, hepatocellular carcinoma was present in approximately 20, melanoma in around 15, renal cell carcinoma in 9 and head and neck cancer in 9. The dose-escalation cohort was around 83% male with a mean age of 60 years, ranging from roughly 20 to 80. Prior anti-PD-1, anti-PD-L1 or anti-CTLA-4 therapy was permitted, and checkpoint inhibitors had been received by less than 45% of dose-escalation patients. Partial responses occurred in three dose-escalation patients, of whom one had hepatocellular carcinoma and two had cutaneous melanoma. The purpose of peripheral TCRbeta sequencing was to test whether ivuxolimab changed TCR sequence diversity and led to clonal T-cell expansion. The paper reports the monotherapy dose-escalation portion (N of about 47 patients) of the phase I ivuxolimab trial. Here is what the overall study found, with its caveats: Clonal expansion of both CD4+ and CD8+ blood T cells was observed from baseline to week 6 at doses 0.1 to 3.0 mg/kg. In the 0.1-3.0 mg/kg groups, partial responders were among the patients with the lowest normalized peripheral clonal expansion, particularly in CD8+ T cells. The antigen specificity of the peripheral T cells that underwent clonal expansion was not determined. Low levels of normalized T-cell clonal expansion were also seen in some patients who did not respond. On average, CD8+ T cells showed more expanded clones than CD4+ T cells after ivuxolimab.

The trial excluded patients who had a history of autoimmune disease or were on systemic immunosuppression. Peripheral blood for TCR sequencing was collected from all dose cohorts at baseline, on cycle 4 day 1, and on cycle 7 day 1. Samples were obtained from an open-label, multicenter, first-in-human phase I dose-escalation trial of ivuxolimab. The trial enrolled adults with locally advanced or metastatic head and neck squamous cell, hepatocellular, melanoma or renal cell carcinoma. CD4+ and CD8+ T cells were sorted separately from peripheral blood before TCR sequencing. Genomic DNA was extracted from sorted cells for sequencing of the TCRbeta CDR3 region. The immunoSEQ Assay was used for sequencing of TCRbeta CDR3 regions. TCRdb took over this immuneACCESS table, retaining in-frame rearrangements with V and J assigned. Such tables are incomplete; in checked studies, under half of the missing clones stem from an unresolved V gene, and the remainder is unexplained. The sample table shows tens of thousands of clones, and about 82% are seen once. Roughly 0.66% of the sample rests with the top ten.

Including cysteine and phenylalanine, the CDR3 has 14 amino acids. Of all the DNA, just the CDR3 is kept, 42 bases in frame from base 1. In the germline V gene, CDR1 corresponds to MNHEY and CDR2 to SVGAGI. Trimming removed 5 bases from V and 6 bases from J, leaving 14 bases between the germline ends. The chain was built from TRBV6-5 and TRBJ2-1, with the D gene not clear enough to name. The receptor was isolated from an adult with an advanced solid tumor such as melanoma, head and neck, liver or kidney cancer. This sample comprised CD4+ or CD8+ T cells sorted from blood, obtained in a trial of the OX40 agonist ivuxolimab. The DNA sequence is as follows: TGTGCCAGCAGTCCCCTACAAAGTCGCAATGAGCAGTTCTTC. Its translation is CASSPLQSRNEQFF.